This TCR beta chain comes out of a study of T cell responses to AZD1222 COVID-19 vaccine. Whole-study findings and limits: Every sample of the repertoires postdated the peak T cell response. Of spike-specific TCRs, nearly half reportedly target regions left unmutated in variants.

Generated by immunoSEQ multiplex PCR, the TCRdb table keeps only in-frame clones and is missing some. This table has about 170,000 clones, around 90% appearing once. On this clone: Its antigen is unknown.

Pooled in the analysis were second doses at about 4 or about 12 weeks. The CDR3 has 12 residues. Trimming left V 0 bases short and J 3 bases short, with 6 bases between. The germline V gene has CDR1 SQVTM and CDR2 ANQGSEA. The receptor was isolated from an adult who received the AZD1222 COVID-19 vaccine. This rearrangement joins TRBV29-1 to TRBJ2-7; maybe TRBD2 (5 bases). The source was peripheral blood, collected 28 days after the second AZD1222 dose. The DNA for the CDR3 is TGCAGCGTTGAAGATGCGGGCTACGAGCAGTACTTC. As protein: CSVEDAGYEQYF.